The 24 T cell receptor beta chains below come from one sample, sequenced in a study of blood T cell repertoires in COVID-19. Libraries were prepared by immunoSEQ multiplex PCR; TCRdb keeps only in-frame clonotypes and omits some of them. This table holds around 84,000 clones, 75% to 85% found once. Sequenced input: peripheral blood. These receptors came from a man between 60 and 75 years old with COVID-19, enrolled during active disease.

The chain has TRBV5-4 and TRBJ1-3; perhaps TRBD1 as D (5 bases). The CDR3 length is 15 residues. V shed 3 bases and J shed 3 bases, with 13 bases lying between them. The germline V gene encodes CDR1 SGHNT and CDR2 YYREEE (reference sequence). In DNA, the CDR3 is TGTGCCAGCAGCTCGGGTGGGGGGGTTGGAAACACCATATATTTT. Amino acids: CASSSGGGVGNTIYF.

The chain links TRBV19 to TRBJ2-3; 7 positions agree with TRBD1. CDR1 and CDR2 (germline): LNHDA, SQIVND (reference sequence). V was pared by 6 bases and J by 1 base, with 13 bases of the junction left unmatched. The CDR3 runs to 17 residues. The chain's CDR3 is CASSSQKTGLGTDTQYF. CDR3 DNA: TGTGCCAGTAGCTCACAGAAGACAGGGCTCGGCACAGATACGCAGTATTTT. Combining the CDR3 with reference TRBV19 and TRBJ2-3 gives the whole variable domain DGGITQSPKYLFRKEGQNVTLSCEQNLNHDAMYWYRQDPGQGLRLIYYSQIVNDFQKGDIAEGYSVSREKKESFPLTVTSAQKNPTAFYLCASSSQKTGLGTDTQYFGPGTRLTVL.

This chain's CDR3 is CASSRNTGGPNTGELFF. In DNA form, the CDR3 reads TGTGCCAGCAGCCGAAACACAGGGGGCCCGAACACCGGGGAGCTGTTTTTT. The chain has TRBV3-1 (or the pseudogene TRBV3-2) and TRBJ2-2; TRBD1 agrees at 9 bases. V shed 4 bases, J shed 0 bases, and the junction held 6 bases outside the gene matches. CDR1 is LGHDT and CDR2 is YNNKEL in the germline V gene (reference sequence). The length of the CDR3 is 17 residues.

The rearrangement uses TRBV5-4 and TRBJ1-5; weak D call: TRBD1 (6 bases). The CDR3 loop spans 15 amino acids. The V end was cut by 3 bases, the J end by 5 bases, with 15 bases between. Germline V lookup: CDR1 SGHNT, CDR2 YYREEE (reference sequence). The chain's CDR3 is CASSSSNRQDQPQHF. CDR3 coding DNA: TGTGCCAGCAGCTCTTCAAATCGACAGGATCAGCCCCAGCATTTT.

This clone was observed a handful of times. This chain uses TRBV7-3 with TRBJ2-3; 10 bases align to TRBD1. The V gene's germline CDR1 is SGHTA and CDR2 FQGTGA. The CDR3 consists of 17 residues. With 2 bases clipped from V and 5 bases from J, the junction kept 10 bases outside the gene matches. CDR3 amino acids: CASSLGGTGASRDTQYF. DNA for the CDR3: TGTGCCAGCAGCTTAGGGGGGACAGGGGCGAGTAGAGATACGCAGTATTTT.

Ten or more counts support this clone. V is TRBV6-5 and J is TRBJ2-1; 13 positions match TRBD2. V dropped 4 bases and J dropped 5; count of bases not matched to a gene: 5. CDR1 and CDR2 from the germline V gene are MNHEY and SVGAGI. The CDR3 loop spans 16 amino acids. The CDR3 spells CASSWRTSGSHNEQFF. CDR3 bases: TGTGCCAGCAGTTGGAGGACTAGCGGGAGCCACAATGAGCAGTTCTTC.

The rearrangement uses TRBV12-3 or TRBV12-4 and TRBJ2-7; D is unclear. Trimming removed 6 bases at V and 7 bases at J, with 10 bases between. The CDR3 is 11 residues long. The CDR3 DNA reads TGTGCCAGCAGCCCCGGGTGGGAGCAGTACTTC. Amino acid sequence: CASSPGWEQYF.

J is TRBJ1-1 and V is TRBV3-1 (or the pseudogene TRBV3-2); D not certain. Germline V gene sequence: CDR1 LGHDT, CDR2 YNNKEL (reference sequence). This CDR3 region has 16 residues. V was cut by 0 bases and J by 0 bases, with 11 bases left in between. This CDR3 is CASSQDRVPLNTEAFF. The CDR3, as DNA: TGTGCCAGCAGCCAAGACCGGGTCCCATTGAACACTGAAGCTTTCTTT.

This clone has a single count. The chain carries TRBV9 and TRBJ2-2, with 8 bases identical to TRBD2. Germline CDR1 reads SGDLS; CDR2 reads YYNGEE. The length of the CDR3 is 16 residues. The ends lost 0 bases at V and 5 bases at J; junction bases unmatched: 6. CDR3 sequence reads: CASSVESGGRTGELFF. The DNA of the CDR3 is TGTGCCAGCAGCGTAGAGTCGGGGGGGCGAACCGGGGAGCTGTTTTTT. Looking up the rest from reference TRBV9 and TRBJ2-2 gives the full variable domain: DSGVTQTPKHLITATGQRVTLRCSPRSGDLSVYWYQQSLDQGLQFLIQYYNGEERAKGNILERFSAQQFPDLHSELNLSSLELGDSALYFCASSVESGGRTGELFFGEGSRLTVL.

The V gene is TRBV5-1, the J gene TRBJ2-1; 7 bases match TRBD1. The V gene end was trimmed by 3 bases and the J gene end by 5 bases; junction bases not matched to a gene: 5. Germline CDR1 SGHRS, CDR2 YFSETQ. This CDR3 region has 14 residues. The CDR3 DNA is TGCGCCAGCAGCTGGACGACAGGGAACAATGAGCAGTTCTTC. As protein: CASSWTTGNNEQFF.

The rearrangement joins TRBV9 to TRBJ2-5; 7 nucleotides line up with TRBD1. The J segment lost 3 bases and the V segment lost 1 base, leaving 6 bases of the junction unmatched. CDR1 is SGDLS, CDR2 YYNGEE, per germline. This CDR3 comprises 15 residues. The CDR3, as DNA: TGTGCCAGCAGCGTACTTGGACAGGAAAAAGAGACCCAGTACTTC. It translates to CASSVLGQEKETQYF.

DNA of the CDR3: TGTGCCAGTAGTATAGTCACAGGGGTAGGGACTGAAGCTTTCTTT. This gives the protein CASSIVTGVGTEAFF. This rearrangement joins TRBV19 to TRBJ1-1; TRBD1 aligns across 7 bases. The CDR3 runs 15 residues. After removal of 1 base from V and 5 bases from J, the junction contained 7 bases not matched to a gene. CDR1 is LNHDA, CDR2 SQIVND, per germline (reference sequence).

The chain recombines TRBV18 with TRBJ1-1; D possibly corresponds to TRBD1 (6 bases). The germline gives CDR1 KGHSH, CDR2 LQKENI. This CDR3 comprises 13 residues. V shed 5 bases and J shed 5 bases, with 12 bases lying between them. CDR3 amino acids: CASSTQGGTEAFF. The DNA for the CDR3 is TGTGCCAGCTCAACACAGGGAGGGACTGAAGCTTTCTTT. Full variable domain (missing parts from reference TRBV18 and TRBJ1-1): NAGVMQNPRHLVRRRGQEARLRCSPMKGHSHVYWYRQLPEEGLKFMVYLQKENIIDESGMPKERFSAEFPKEGPSILRIQQVVRGDSAAYFCASSTQGGTEAFFGQGTRLTVV.

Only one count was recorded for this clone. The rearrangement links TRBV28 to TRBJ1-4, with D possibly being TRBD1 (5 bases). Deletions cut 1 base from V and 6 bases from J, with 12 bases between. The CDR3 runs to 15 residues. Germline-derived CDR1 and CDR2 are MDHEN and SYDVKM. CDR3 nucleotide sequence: TGTGCCAGCAGTTTATCCCAGGGTGGGGATGAAAAACTGTTTTTT. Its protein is CASSLSQGGDEKLFF.

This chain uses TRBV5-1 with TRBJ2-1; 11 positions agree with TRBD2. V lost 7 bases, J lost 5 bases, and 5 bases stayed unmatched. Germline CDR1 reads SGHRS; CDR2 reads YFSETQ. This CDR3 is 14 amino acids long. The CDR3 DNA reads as TGCGCCAGCCACACTAGCGGGGGAAACAATGAGCAGTTCTTC. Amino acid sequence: CASHTSGGNNEQFF.

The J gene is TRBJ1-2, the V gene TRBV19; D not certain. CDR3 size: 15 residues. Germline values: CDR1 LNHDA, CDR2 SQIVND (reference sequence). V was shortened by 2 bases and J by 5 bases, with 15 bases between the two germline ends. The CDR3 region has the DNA TGTGCCAGTAGTATAACCGATTTAGGAGGGTATGGCTACACCTTC. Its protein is CASSITDLGGYGYTF.

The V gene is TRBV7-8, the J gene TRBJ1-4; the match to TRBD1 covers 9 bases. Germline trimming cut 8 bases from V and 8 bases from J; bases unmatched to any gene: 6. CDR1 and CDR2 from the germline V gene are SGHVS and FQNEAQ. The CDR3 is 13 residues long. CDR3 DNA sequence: TGTGCCAGCCGAAACGGACAGGGGGAAAAACTGTTTTTT. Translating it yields CASRNGQGEKLFF.

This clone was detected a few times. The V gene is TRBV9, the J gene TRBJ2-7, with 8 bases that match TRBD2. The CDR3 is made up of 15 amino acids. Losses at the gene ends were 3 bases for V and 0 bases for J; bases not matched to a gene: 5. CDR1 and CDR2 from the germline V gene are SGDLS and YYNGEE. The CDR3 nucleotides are TGTGCCAGCAGCGCTTTTAGCGGGACCTCCTACGAGCAGTACTTC. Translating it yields CASSAFSGTSYEQYF.

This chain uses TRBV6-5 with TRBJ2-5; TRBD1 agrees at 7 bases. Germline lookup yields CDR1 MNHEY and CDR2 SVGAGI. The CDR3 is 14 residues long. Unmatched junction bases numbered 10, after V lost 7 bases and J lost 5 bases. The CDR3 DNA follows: TGTGCCAGCACCCTACAGGGGAGAGGGGAGACCCAGTACTTC. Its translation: CASTLQGRGETQYF.

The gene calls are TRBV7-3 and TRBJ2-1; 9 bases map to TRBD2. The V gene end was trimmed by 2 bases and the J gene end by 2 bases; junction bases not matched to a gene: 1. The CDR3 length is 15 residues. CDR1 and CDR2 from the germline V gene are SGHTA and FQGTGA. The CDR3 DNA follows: TGTGCCAGCAGCTTAGCGGGAGGGCCCTACAATGAGCAGTTCTTC. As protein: CASSLAGGPYNEQFF.

This CDR3 reads CASSTVGAQPQHF. The DNA for the CDR3 is TGTGCCAGCAGTACGGTGGGGGCTCAGCCCCAGCATTTT. The chain joins TRBV6-6 to TRBJ1-5; a possible D gene is TRBD1 (6 bases). V was cut by 5 bases and J by 6 bases, with 11 bases left in between. This CDR3 is 13 amino acids long. Germline loops: CDR1 MNHNY, CDR2 SVGAGI (reference sequence).

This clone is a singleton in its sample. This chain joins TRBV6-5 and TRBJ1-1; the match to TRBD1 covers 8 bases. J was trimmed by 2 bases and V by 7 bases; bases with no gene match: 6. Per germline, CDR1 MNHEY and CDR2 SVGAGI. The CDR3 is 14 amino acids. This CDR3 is CASNLGQANTEAFF. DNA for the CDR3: TGTGCCAGCAACCTGGGACAGGCTAACACTGAAGCTTTCTTT.

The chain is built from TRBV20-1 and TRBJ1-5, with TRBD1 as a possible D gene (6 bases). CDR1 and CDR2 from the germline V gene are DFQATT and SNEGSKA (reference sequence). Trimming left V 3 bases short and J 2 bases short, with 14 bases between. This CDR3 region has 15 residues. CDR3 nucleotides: TGCAGTGCTAGTCGAGGGGGAGACGGCAATCAGCCCCAGCATTTT. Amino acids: CSASRGGDGNQPQHF.

The CDR3 coding sequence is TGTGCCAGCAGCTTACTGCGGGAGGTTAACGAGCAGTACTTC. It yields the protein CASSLLREVNEQYF. The rearrangement links TRBV11-3 to TRBJ2-7, with TRBD2 identical over 8 bases. The CDR3 consists of 14 residues. Germline CDR1 SGHNT, CDR2 YENEEA. V dropped 2 bases and J dropped 5; count of bases not matched to a gene: 5.